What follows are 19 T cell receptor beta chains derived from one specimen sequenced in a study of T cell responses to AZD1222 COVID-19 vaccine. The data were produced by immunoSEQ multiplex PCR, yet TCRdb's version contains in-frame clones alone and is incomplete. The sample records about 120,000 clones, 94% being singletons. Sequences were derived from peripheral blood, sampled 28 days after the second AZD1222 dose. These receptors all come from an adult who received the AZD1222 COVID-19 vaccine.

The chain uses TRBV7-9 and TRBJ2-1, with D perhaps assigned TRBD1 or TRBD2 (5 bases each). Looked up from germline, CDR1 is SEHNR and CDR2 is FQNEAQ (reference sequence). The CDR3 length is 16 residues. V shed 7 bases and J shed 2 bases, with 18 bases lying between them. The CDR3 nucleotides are TGTGCCAGCACTGCCCTTAGGGGAGCAACCTACAATGAGCAGTTCTTC. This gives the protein CASTALRGATYNEQFF.

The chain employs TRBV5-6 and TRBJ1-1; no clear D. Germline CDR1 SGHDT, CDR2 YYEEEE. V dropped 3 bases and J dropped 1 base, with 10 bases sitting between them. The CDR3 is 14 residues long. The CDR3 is CASSSAAGNTEAFF. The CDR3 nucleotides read TGTGCCAGCAGCTCGGCCGCGGGGAACACTGAAGCTTTCTTT.

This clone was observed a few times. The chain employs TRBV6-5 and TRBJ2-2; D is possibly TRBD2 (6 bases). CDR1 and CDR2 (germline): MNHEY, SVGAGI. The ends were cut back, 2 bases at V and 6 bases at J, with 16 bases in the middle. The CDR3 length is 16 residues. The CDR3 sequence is CASSYPSGLSSGELFF. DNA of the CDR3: TGTGCCAGCAGTTACCCATCGGGACTGAGCTCCGGGGAGCTGTTTTTT.

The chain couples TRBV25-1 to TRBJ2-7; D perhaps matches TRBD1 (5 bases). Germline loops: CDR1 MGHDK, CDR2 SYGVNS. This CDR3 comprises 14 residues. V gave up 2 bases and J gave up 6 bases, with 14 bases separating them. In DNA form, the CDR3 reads TGTGCCAGCAGTGAAGTCGGGCAGGGCGGCGAGCAGTACTTC. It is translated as CASSEVGQGGEQYF.

The CDR3 coding sequence is TGTGCCAGCAGCCCCTGGGGGGACATAAGCACCGGGGAGCTGTTTTTT. Translated: CASSPWGDISTGELFF. The V and J genes are TRBV9 and TRBJ2-2; either TRBD1 or TRBD2 may fit D (6 bases each). The ends were cut back, 4 bases at V and 4 bases at J, with 17 bases in the middle. Germline V gene data show CDR1 as SGDLS and CDR2 as YYNGEE. This CDR3 is 16 amino acids long.

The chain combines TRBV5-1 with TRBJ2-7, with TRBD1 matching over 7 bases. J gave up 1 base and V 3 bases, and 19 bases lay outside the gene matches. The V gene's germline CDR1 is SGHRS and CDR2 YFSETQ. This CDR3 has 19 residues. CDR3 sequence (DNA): TGCGCCAGCAGCTACTCGAGCCGGGACAGTCGTCCGAAATCCTACGAGCAGTACTTC. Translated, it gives CASSYSSRDSRPKSYEQYF.

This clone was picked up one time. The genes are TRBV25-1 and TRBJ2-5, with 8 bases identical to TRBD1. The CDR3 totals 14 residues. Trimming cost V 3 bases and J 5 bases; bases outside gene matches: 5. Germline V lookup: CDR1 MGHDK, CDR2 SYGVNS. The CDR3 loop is CASSDPGGWETQYF. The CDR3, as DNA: TGTGCCAGCAGTGACCCAGGGGGCTGGGAGACCCAGTACTTC.

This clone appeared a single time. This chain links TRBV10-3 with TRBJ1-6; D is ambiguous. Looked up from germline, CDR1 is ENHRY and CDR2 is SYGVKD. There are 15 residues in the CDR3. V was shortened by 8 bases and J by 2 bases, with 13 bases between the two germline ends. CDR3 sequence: CAISEGFPYNSPLHF. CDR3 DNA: TGTGCCATCTCGGAAGGGTTTCCCTATAATTCACCCCTCCACTTT.

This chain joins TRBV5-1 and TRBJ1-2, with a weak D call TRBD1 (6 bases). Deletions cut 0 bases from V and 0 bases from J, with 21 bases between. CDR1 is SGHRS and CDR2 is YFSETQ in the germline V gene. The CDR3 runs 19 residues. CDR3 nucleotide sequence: TGCGCCAGCAGCTTGGTTAAACGGGGGCTGGTGTTAGCTAACTATGGCTACACCTTC. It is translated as CASSLVKRGLVLANYGYTF.

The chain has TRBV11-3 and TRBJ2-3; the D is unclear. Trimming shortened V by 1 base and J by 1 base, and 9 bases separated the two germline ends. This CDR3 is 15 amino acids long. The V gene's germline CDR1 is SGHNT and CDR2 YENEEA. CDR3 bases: TGTGCCAGCAGCTTAGGTTTTGGGGGCACAGATACGCAGTATTTT. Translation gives CASSLGFGGTDTQYF.

CDR3 bases: TGCGCCAGCAGCCAAGTTCAAGGGTCTAACTACCAGCATTTT. It encodes CASSQVQGSNYQHF. The chain carries TRBV4-1 and TRBJ1-5, with no clear D. Trimming took 1 base from V and 12 from J, leaving 16 bases between them. This CDR3 comprises 14 residues. Germline assignment: CDR1 MGHRA and CDR2 YSYEKL.

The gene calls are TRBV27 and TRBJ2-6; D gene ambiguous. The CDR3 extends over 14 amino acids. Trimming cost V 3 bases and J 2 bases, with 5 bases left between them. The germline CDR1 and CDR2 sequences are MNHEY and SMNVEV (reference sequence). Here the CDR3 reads CASSFVPGANVLTF. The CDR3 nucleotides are TGTGCCAGCAGTTTTGTCCCTGGGGCCAACGTCCTGACTTTC. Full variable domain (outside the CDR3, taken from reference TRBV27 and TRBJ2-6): EAQVTQNPRYLITVTGKKLTVTCSQNMNHEYMSWYRQDPGLGLRQIYYSMNVEVTDKGDVPEGYKVSRKEKRNFPLILESPSPNQTSLYFCASSFVPGANVLTFGAGSRLTVL.

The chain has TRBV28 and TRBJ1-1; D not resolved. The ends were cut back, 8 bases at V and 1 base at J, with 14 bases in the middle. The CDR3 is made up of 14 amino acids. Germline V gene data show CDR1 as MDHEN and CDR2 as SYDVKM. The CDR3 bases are TGTGCCAGCGGCAGACCGTCCACGAACACTGAAGCTTTCTTT. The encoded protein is CASGRPSTNTEAFF.

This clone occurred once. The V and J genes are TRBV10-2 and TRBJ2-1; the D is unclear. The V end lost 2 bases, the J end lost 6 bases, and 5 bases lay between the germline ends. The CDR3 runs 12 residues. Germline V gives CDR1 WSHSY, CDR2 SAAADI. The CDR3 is CASSENINEQFF. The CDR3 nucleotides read TGCGCCAGCAGTGAGAACATCAATGAGCAGTTCTTC.

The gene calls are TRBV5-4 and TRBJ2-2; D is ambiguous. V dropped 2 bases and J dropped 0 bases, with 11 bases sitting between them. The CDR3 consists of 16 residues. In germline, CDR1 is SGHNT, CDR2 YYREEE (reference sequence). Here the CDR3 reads CASSFSAASNTGELFF. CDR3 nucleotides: TGTGCCAGCAGCTTTTCTGCCGCATCGAACACCGGGGAGCTGTTTTTT.

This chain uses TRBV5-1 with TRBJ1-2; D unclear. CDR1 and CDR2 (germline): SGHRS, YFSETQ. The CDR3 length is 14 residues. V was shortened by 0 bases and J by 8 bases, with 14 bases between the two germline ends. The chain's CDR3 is CASSLDGLPIGYTF. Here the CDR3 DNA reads TGCGCCAGCAGCTTGGATGGACTGCCAATCGGCTACACCTTC.

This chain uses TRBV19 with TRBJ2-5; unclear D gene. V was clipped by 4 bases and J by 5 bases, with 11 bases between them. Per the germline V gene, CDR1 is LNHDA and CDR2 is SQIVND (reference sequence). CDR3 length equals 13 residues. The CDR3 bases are TGTGCCAGTAGTACCTCCCTTGAGGAGACCCAGTACTTC. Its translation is CASSTSLEETQYF.

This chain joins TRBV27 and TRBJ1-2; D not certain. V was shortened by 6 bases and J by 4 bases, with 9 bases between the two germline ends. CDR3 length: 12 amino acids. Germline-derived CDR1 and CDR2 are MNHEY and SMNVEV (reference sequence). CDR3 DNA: TGTGCCAGCAGCCCCTCGGGCTATGGCTACACCTTC. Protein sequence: CASSPSGYGYTF.

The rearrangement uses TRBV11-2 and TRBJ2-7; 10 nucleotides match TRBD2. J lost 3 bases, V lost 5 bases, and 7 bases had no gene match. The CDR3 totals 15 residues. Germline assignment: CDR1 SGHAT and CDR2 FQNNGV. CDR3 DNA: TGTGCCAGCAGCACAAGCGGGGGGGCCGACTACGAGCAGTACTTC. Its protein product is CASSTSGGADYEQYF.